One sample yielded the 5 T cell receptor beta chains listed below, sequenced in a study of T cells in localized non-small cell lung cancer (dated by TCRdb to 2018 to 2021). Library generation was performed with the immunoSEQ multiplex PCR assay. The table was pulled from immuneACCESS by TCRdb, which kept in-frame rearrangements only. Such tables lose some clones; where checked, under half of the loss comes from unresolved V genes, and the rest has no known cause. In all, the sample holds about 70,000 clones, and 70% to 90% of those were seen once. Clones ranked in the top ten supply just over 20% of the sample. Sequenced material: peripheral blood, taken before any cancer treatment. The receptors were sampled from a male donor older than 55 with stage III squamous cell lung carcinoma.

This sequence joins TRBV28 and TRBJ1-1, with 8 nucleotides matching TRBD1. This CDR3 contains 15 residues. Trimming at V came to 1 base and at J to 4 bases, leaving 5 bases not matched to a gene. CDR1 is MDHEN, CDR2 SYDVKM, per germline. The CDR3 loop reads CASSLLQGVGTEAFF. The DNA of the CDR3 is TGTGCCAGCAGTTTATTACAGGGGGTGGGCACTGAAGCTTTCTTT.

This clone was seen only a few times. The chain combines TRBV10-3 with TRBJ1-6; a weak D match, TRBD1 (5 bases). V was trimmed by 5 bases and J by 9 bases, leaving 17 bases between them. The CDR3 covers 15 residues. Per the germline V gene, CDR1 is ENHRY and CDR2 is SYGVKD. The CDR3 DNA follows: TGTGCCATCAGTTTCCGGGACGGAGATAGTTCACCCCTCCACTTT. Its protein is CAISFRDGDSSPLHF.

The J gene is TRBJ1-2, the V gene TRBV19; perhaps TRBD1 as D (6 bases). CDR3 length: 13 residues. The germline V gene has CDR1 LNHDA and CDR2 SQIVND (reference sequence). Trimming shortened V by 1 base and J by 3 bases, and 6 bases separated the two germline ends. CDR3 in DNA: TGTGCCAGTAGTATAGCAGGGGACTATGGCTACACCTTC. Translated: CASSIAGDYGYTF.

This sequence joins TRBV5-1 and TRBJ2-3, with a possible D match to TRBD2 (6 bases). There are 14 residues in the CDR3. Germline lookup yields CDR1 SGHRS and CDR2 YFSETQ. V was trimmed by 5 bases and J by 3 bases, leaving 13 bases between them. CDR3 residues: CASREGPGTDTQYF. In DNA form, the CDR3 reads TGCGCCAGCAGGGAGGGCCCCGGGACAGATACGCAGTATTTT.

This sequence joins TRBV5-4 and TRBJ2-2; 7 bases align to TRBD1. CDR1 and CDR2 (germline): SGHNT, YYREEE (reference sequence). This CDR3 is built from 16 residues. The V gene end was trimmed by 3 bases and the J gene end by 3 bases; junction bases not matched to a gene: 8. The CDR3 is CASSSVPTGYTGELFF. CDR3 in DNA: TGTGCCAGCAGCTCCGTTCCGACAGGGTACACCGGGGAGCTGTTTTTT.